The clone carrying this TCR beta chain has more than one count but fewer than ten. Unique molecular identifiers tagged the TCRbeta library. TCRdb reanalysed the PCR reads using MiXCR and keeps one entry per CDR3 protein. The sample carries 440,000 or so distinct CDR3 sequences, about a tenth recorded once. The data stem from a study of T-cell reconstitution after alpha-beta-depleted transplantation in children. This CDR3 has 14 amino acids. The V gene end was trimmed by 4 bases and the J gene end by 7 bases; junction bases not matched to a gene: 7. Germline V gene sequence: CDR1 SNHLY, CDR2 FYNNEI. This clonotype was obtained from a human donor who donated a stem cell graft to a child with acute myeloid leukemia. This rearrangement joins TRBV2 to TRBJ2-4, with TRBD1 matching over 7 bases. This material consisted of PBMCs from the stem cell graft donor, taken from the stem cell graft. For the CDR3, the DNA is TGTGCCAGCAGTGGGGACAGTTGGGCGAACATTCAGTACTTC. This encodes CASSGDSWANIQYF.